Presented here are 14 T cell receptor beta chains from one specimen sequenced in a study of blood T cell repertoires in COVID-19. The protocol was immunoSEQ multiplex PCR, while the TCRdb copy is restricted to in-frame clones and leaves out a portion. Of 140,000 or so clones in the sample, over 80% are singletons; the top ten hold roughly 35%. Sequenced: peripheral blood. Receptors originate from a man between 50 and 59 years old who had recovered from COVID-19.

DNA for the CDR3: TGTGCCAGCTCAGTGGGCATATATACGCAGTATTTT. This translates into CASSVGIYTQYF. The chain employs TRBV18 and TRBJ2-3; D gene unclear. The V and J ends lost 5 bases and 7 bases respectively, with 10 bases between them. This CDR3 spans 12 amino acids. The germline V gene encodes CDR1 KGHSH and CDR2 LQKENI.

This chain connects TRBV2 to TRBJ1-1; D remains ambiguous. CDR3 length equals 13 residues. The germline CDR1 and CDR2 sequences are SNHLY and FYNNEI. The V gene lost 8 bases and the J gene lost 0 bases, with 10 bases spanning the gap. CDR3: CASQNDMNTEAFF. The CDR3 DNA follows: TGTGCCAGCCAAAACGACATGAACACTGAAGCTTTCTTT.

This chain joins TRBV9 and TRBJ2-3; TRBD1 is a possible D gene (5 bases). The V gene lost 3 bases and the J gene lost 10 bases, with 24 bases spanning the gap. This CDR3 has 16 residues. Germline loops: CDR1 SGDLS, CDR2 YYNGEE. The CDR3 DNA follows: TGTGCCAGCAGCGAACGGAGCGTCGCAGGCCGCAGGGCGCAGTATTTT. Translated: CASSERSVAGRRAQYF.

This clone was recorded a few times. This chain connects TRBV4-1 to TRBJ1-5; 8 nucleotides match TRBD1. This CDR3 contains 18 residues. Germline trimming cut 1 base from V and 4 bases from J; bases unmatched to any gene: 12. Germline CDR1 is MGHRA and CDR2 is YSYEKL. The CDR3 DNA reads as TGCGCCAGCAGCCAAGGGGGTATCGGGCAGGGGGCGAATCAGCCCCAGCATTTT. Translated: CASSQGGIGQGANQPQHF.

The chain links TRBV7-3 to TRBJ1-1; D may be TRBD1 (5 bases). V dropped 0 bases and J dropped 5 bases, with 7 bases sitting between them. Germline-derived CDR1 and CDR2 are SGHTA and FQGTGA. The CDR3 totals 13 residues. The CDR3 here is CASSLTPGTEAFF. The CDR3 DNA reads as TGTGCCAGCAGCTTAACCCCAGGGACTGAAGCTTTCTTT.

This chain joins TRBV7-2 and TRBJ2-7; possibly TRBD1 for D (5 bases). CDR3 size: 15 residues. Germline V gives CDR1 SGHTA, CDR2 FQGNSA. V was shortened by 1 base and J by 0 bases, with 10 bases between the two germline ends. The CDR3 loop is CASSLVQDASYEQYF. The CDR3, as DNA: TGTGCCAGCAGCTTAGTACAGGACGCCTCCTACGAGCAGTACTTC.

The CDR3 nucleotides are TGCAGTGCTAGTACCGACAGTAGCAATCAGCCCCAGCATTTT. Translated, it gives CSASTDSSNQPQHF. This sequence joins TRBV20-1 and TRBJ1-5, with D possibly being TRBD1 (5 bases). V was cut by 3 bases and J by 0 bases, with 9 bases left in between. CDR3 length equals 14 residues. In germline, CDR1 is DFQATT, CDR2 SNEGSKA (reference sequence).

The chain employs TRBV5-4 and TRBJ2-5, with a weak D call TRBD1 (6 bases). In germline, CDR1 is SGHNT, CDR2 YYREEE (reference sequence). CDR3 length: 14 residues. Trimming took 4 bases from V and 2 from J, leaving 12 bases between them. The CDR3 DNA is TGTGCCAGCAGCAACCGGACAGTTCAAGAGACCCAGTACTTC. Residues: CASSNRTVQETQYF.

The chain employs TRBV5-3 and TRBJ2-5; a possible D gene is TRBD1 (5 bases). TRBV5-3 is annotated as an ORF whose role is uncertain. CDR3 length: 15 residues. The V gene lost 2 bases and the J gene lost 5 bases, with 16 bases spanning the gap. The CDR3 DNA follows: TGTGCCAGAAGCTTCTTTCAGCAGGGTCCGGAGACCCAGTACTTC. It yields the protein CARSFFQQGPETQYF.

This clone was counted between two and nine times. V gene TRBV3-1 (or the pseudogene TRBV3-2) combines with J gene TRBJ2-3; 10 bases are shared with TRBD2. Germline assignment: CDR1 LGHDT and CDR2 YNNKEL (reference sequence). Trimming removed 2 bases from V and 4 bases from J; junction bases left unmatched: 9. The CDR3 spans 17 residues. The CDR3 region has the DNA TGTGCCAGCAGCCAACATGTCAGCGGGGGGGTCGCAGATACGCAGTATTTT. Its translation is CASSQHVSGGVADTQYF.

In its sample, this clone was seen once. V is TRBV3-1 (or the pseudogene TRBV3-2) and J is TRBJ2-3; 9 bases are a match to TRBD1. Trimming removed 6 bases from V and 5 bases from J; junction bases left unmatched: 6. Germline V gene data show CDR1 as LGHDT and CDR2 as YNNKEL (reference sequence). This CDR3 contains 14 residues. The CDR3 region has the DNA TGTGCCAGCAGGCCGGGACAGGGTGTAGATACGCAGTATTTT. The encoded protein is CASRPGQGVDTQYF.

This clone was observed once. The genes are TRBV7-2 and TRBJ1-5, with a tentative D call TRBD1 (5 bases). The CDR3 is 14 residues long. The germline CDR1 and CDR2 sequences are SGHTA and FQGNSA. V lost 5 bases, J lost 4 bases, and 12 bases lay in between. CDR3 nucleotides: TGTGCCAGCAGCACAAACGGGGGGAATCAGCCCCAGCATTTT. Residues: CASSTNGGNQPQHF.

The V call is TRBV6-6, the J call TRBJ2-1; 10 bases line up with TRBD2. Germline CDR1 and CDR2: MNHNY and SVGAGI (reference sequence). Unmatched junction bases numbered 2, after V lost 2 bases and J lost 4 bases. The CDR3 contains 15 residues. CDR3 residues: CASSYTSGAYNEQFF. CDR3 bases: TGTGCCAGCAGTTACACTAGCGGGGCGTACAATGAGCAGTTCTTC.

The rearrangement uses TRBV9 and TRBJ2-5; 7 positions agree with TRBD1. The germline V gene encodes CDR1 SGDLS and CDR2 YYNGEE. The ends lost 5 bases at V and 5 bases at J; junction bases unmatched: 12. The CDR3 consists of 15 residues. CDR3 loop: CASSTFEGALETQYF. The CDR3 nucleotides read TGTGCCAGCAGTACTTTTGAGGGGGCTCTGGAGACCCAGTACTTC.